The source of this T cell receptor (beta chain) is a study of cytomegalovirus exposure and HLA in healthy donors. The overall study: From HLA-typed donors, an early data release held 70 million to 95 million unique TCRs.

Study-level findings and limits: At a 0.05 false discovery rate, a later analysis found 16,951 TCR beta sequences to be associated with HLA alleles. Later, an analysis found that common viral pathogens appeared to be linked with several of the most significant clusters. Excluded were some V segments that proved indistinguishable, including TRBV6-2 and TRBV6-3.

As concerns this clone: Its antigen is not known.

The PCR contained 60 Vbeta and 13 Jbeta primers. Generated by immunoSEQ multiplex PCR, the TCRdb table keeps only in-frame clones and is missing some. The sample comprises 170,000 or so clones, roughly 78% of which are singletons, and 3.1% rests with the top ten. V lost 6 bases to trimming and J lost 8 bases; unmatched junction nucleotides: 22. Germline CDR1 and CDR2: SGDLS and YYNGEE. This CDR3 region has 17 residues. The specimen was PBMCs. This chain connects TRBV9 to TRBJ1-2; 7 nucleotides align to TRBD1. The source of this sequence is a middle-aged woman in good health and CMV-seronegative. The CDR3 here is CASNPIGTGTDLYGYTF. Written as DNA, the CDR3 is TGTGCCAGCAACCCGATCGGCACTGGGACAGACCTTTACGGCTACACCTTC. Together with reference TRBV9 and TRBJ1-2, the CDR3 gives the full variable domain: DSGVTQTPKHLITATGQRVTLRCSPRSGDLSVYWYQQSLDQGLQFLIQYYNGEERAKGNILERFSAQQFPDLHSELNLSSLELGDSALYFCASNPIGTGTDLYGYTFGSGTRLTVV.